This TCR beta chain was identified in a study of T-cell reconstitution after alpha-beta-depleted transplantation in children. Trimming at V came to 6 bases and at J to 8 bases, leaving 6 bases not matched to a gene. The CDR3 has 15 amino acids. Using unique molecular identifiers, the investigators prepared the TCRbeta library. TCRdb processed the PCR reads anew with MiXCR; each CDR3 protein has one entry. The top ten clones hold less than 20% of a sample with 84,000 or so distinct CDR3 sequences, roughly 15% of them seen once. This clonotype turned up a few times. The TCR was taken from a male patient aged 2-15 years who had a stem cell transplant for acute lymphoblastic leukemia, so the T cells may come from the graft donor. Sequences were derived from PBMCs, mostly from graft donor cells, sampled 180 days after TCRalphabeta/CD19-depleted stem cell transplant. V and J are TRBV12-3 or TRBV12-4 and TRBJ2-1, with 14 nucleotides matching TRBD2. CDR3 region: CASRPTSGGADEQFF. In DNA, the CDR3 is TGTGCCAGCAGACCGACTAGCGGGGGGGCCGATGAGCAGTTCTTC.